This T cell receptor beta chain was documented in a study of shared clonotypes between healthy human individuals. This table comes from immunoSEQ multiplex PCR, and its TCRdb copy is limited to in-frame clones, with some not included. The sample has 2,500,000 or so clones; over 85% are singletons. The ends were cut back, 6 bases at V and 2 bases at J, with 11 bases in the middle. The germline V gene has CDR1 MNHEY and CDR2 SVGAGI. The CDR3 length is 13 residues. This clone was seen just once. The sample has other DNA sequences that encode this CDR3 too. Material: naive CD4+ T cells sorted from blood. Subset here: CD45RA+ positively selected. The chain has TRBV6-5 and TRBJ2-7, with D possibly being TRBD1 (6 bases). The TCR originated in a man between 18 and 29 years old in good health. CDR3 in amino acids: CASSSTGPYEQYF. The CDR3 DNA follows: TGTGCCAGCAGCTCGACAGGACCCTACGAGCAGTACTTC.